The sample holds one count of the clone carrying this T cell receptor (beta chain). Germline values: CDR1 SGDLS, CDR2 YYNGEE. V was shortened by 1 base and J by 0 bases, with 8 bases between the two germline ends. CDR3 size: 16 residues. This entry comes from a study of control samples from healthy donors and cancer patients. Repertoires were generated with immunoSEQ multiplex PCR, while TCRdb's copy carries only in-frame clones and drops some. The table lists approximately 170,000 clones, roughly 95% of them singletons. The chain uses TRBV9 and TRBJ1-6; no firm D call. The clonotype originates from a woman aged 55-70 years in good health. What was sequenced was blood. The CDR3 DNA sequence: TGTGCCAGCAGCGTACGGGAGAGCTCCTATAATTCACCCCTCCACTTT. This codes for CASSVRESSYNSPLHF.